The text below deals with one T cell receptor (beta chain). Antigen unknown. Sequencing of the DNA from cultured CD4+ T cells was carried out with the Oncomine TCR Beta short-read assay. Researchers extracted genomic DNA from CD4+ T cells that had been cultured. TCRdb passed the PCR reads through MiXCR, listing each CDR3 protein once. The sample comprises tens of thousands of distinct CDR3 sequences, 58% of which are singletons, and around 2.7% rests with the top ten. Treatment in this sample: roughly 10-day PBMC culture with coronavirus spike peptide pools or control peptides (ViraFEST assay). A negative selection step was used to isolate CD4+ T cells once culture had run for under 11 days. The CDR3 runs 13 residues. Germline CDR1 is MNHEY and CDR2 is SVGAGI. Trimming took 2 bases from V and 3 from J, leaving 8 bases between them. This entry belongs to a study of vaccination and CD4 T cells after COVID-19. Study-level information: Convalescent patients, SARS-CoV-2 positive by nasal swab PCR, comprised eight to ten mild cases and one severe case. Median time from second vaccine dose to sampling was over 55 days (14 to 241).

V and J are TRBV6-5 and TRBJ2-7; no clear D. This clonotype was sampled from a human donor who had recovered from COVID-19. Sequenced material: CD4+ T cells from blood, cultured in vitro. CDR3 loop: CASSYAGRYEQYF. In DNA, the CDR3 is TGTGCCAGCAGTTACGCAGGACGCTACGAGCAGTACTTC.